This TCR beta chain was observed in a study of tumor-infiltrating lymphocytes in primary liver carcinoma. The CDR3 is 13 amino acids. CDR1 and CDR2 (germline): SGHAT, FQNNGV. Synthesis of TCR beta cDNA was carried out from approximately 0.55 ug total RNA with a constant-region primer. ARM-PCR was slightly modified, and three nested multiplex PCR rounds with it gave rise to the TCR beta libraries. The study ran its first two PCR rounds for roughly 11 cycles each, using TRBV1-TRBV30 forward primers and a C-beta reverse primer. TCRdb processed the multiplex PCR reads anew with MiXCR; each CDR3 protein has one entry. This sample has under 200,000 distinct CDR3 sequences, with less than 65% found just once. On this clonotype itself: The junction and the germline gene differ at one end; a read error may be behind it.

The blood RNA (from unsorted whole blood) was obtained, and germline DNA was also extracted. The chain links TRBV11-2 to TRBJ2-3; TRBD1 is a possible D gene (6 bases). The sample was peripheral blood. This clonotype was obtained from a woman aged 55-70 years with primary liver carcinoma and hepatitis B virus infection. The CDR3 protein is CASSLDRSDTQYF. CDR3 DNA sequence: TGTGCCAGTAGCTTAGACAGGTCAGATACGCAGTATTTT.